The TCR beta chain under discussion was sequenced for a study of early T cells in non-severe SARS-CoV-2 infection. Across the whole study: The sequenced material was bulk RNA from unsorted whole blood, and its chains were unpaired. Study conclusions and caveats: Anti-spike CD8 responses were favored by VDJdb matching, which missed private and CD4 specificities.

The protocol attached unique molecular identifiers to individual cDNA molecules. Using its own MiXCR run on the 5' RACE reads, TCRdb lists one record per CDR3 protein. Of some 98,000 distinct CDR3 sequences detected, roughly 17% appear once; the ten largest clones hold roughly 1.3%. Germline CDR1 is DFQATT and CDR2 is SNEGSKA (reference sequence). CDR3 size: 12 residues. The junction had 10 bases not matched to a gene; V was cut back by 6 bases and J by 10 bases. A note on this clonotype: Its antigen remains unidentified.

The rearrangement uses TRBV20-1 and TRBJ1-2; 8 bases are a match to TRBD1. The TCR originated in an adult who was a healthcare worker with PCR-confirmed SARS-CoV-2 infection or an uninfected control (not recorded which). Material for sequencing was whole blood. CDR3 coding DNA: TGCAGTGCATCCGGGACAGGTGGATCCTACACCTTC. Its translation: CSASGTGGSYTF.